This paragraph reports one TCR beta chain. What it binds is not known. This sample is drawn from a study of CD8+ T cells in alopecia areata. Study as a whole: Those patients who were treated received oral tofacitinib, which was given at 5 to 10 mg twice daily for moderate-to-severe alopecia areata. Study-wide results and limits: Higher clonality than in normal scalp was seen in lesional scalp, especially alopecia totalis/universalis. It was less clear whether patients shared TCRs than it was in mice, possibly because of HLA.

RNA, once extracted, was reverse transcribed into cDNA for use as the sequencing template. Data came from immunoSEQ multiplex PCR; TCRdb stores just in-frame clones and leaves some out. The sample contains some 240,000 clones, 50% to 65% of which appear only once. With 5 bases clipped from V and 11 bases from J, the junction kept 6 bases outside the gene matches. This CDR3 region has 12 residues. CDR1 MGHDK and CDR2 SYGVNS come from the germline V gene. This specimen was CD4+ T cells sorted from blood, taken at week 0. The source of this sequence is a human donor with alopecia areata. The J gene is TRBJ1-2, the V gene TRBV25-1; 9 nucleotides match TRBD1. Here the CDR3 reads CASSLTGGGYTF. The CDR3 bases are TGTGCCAGCAGTCTAACAGGGGGCGGTTACACCTTC.